The 16 T cell receptor beta chains in this list originate from one sample, sequenced in a study of blood T cells in healthy people across ages. Alongside a J-beta primer mix, a sample-barcoded 5' primer served in a second PCR lasting about 7 to 11 cycles. TCRdb called the 5' RACE reads again in MiXCR, with one record for every CDR3 protein. Altogether about 1.6 million distinct CDR3 sequences are present, around 36% being singletons, with the ten largest covering around 11%. What was sequenced was blood. The receptor source for this set is a woman in her 30s in good health.

This clonotype was counted at least ten times. The chain links TRBV7-3 to TRBJ2-3, with TRBD2 identical over 11 bases. Germline-derived CDR1 and CDR2 are SGHTA and FQGTGA. V lost 5 bases, J lost 6 bases, and 10 bases stayed unmatched. This CDR3 has 16 amino acids. Here the CDR3 reads CASSPNPLAGGDTQYF. The CDR3 DNA sequence: TGTGCCAGCAGCCCAAACCCCCTAGCGGGGGGCGATACGCAGTATTTT.

The chain employs TRBV7-9 and TRBJ2-3; 7 bases map to TRBD1. V lost 5 bases, J lost 0 bases, and 5 bases stayed unmatched. Germline values: CDR1 SEHNR, CDR2 FQNEAQ (reference sequence). The CDR3 is made up of 15 amino acids. CDR3 nucleotides: TGTGCCAGCAGCGCTAACAGGGGTAGCACAGATACGCAGTATTTT. This gives the protein CASSANRGSTDTQYF.

The V call is TRBV7-2, the J call TRBJ1-1; a weak D match, TRBD1 (5 bases). This CDR3 spans 16 amino acids. V was shortened by 2 bases and J by 0 bases, with 13 bases between the two germline ends. CDR1 is SGHTA and CDR2 is FQGNSA in the germline V gene. In DNA form, the CDR3 reads TGTGCCAGCAGCTTAAAAGGGGCTTTCATGAACACTGAAGCTTTCTTT. Amino acid sequence: CASSLKGAFMNTEAFF.

The V and J genes are TRBV4-1 and TRBJ2-5; D possibly matches TRBD1 or TRBD2 (6 bases each). The length of the CDR3 is 15 residues. Germline V CDR1 and CDR2: MGHRA, YSYEKL. Trimming shortened V by 2 bases and J by 4 bases, and 14 bases separated the two germline ends. CDR3 in DNA: TGCGCCAGCAGCCAATCGGGGGCCTACGGAGAGACCCAGTACTTC. This codes for CASSQSGAYGETQYF.

This clonotype was detected only a few times. The chain recombines TRBV7-9 with TRBJ2-1; the D gene could be TRBD1 or TRBD2 (5 bases each). The CDR3 spans 18 residues. V shed 3 bases and J shed 9 bases, with 27 bases lying between them. Germline loops: CDR1 SEHNR, CDR2 FQNEAQ (reference sequence). The CDR3 DNA reads TGTGCCAGCAGCTTTCCGCAGGCCGGGGACCAAGGCTGGACTGAGCAGTTCTTC. Translated: CASSFPQAGDQGWTEQFF.

CDR3 sequence reads: CASSHTWAGQGYEQYF. CDR3 coding DNA: TGTGCCAGCAGCCACACGTGGGCGGGACAGGGCTACGAGCAGTACTTC. The V and J genes are TRBV5-6 and TRBJ2-1; TRBD1 matches 9 bases. The DNA matches TRBJ2-7 better at its end, which makes the J call doubtful. Per germline, CDR1 SGHDT and CDR2 YYEEEE. This CDR3 has 16 amino acids.

CDR3 nucleotide sequence: TGTGCTAGTGGTTTGAAAAGGCCGAACAATGAGCAGTTCTTC. This sequence encodes CASGLKRPNNEQFF. The chain is built from TRBV12-5 and TRBJ2-1; D not certain. CDR1 is LGHNT and CDR2 is FRNRAP in the germline V gene. V was trimmed by 2 bases and J by 5 bases, leaving 10 bases between them. The CDR3 extends over 14 amino acids.

The genes are TRBV5-1 and TRBJ1-2; 7 bases map to TRBD1. The CDR3 covers 15 residues. The V gene end was trimmed by 3 bases and the J gene end by 1 base; junction bases not matched to a gene: 6. Per germline, CDR1 SGHRS and CDR2 YFSETQ. CDR3 amino acids: CASSSSTGLNYGYTF. The CDR3 DNA sequence: TGCGCCAGCAGCTCTTCGACAGGGCTTAACTATGGCTACACCTTC.

J is TRBJ2-2 and V is TRBV5-6, with 7 bases matching TRBD2. Germline V lookup: CDR1 SGHDT, CDR2 YYEEEE. After removal of 3 bases from V and 0 bases from J, the junction contained 8 bases not matched to a gene. The CDR3 runs 17 residues. CDR3 nucleotides: TGTGCCAGCAGCTCGTTGGTCGGGACTACGAACACCGGGGAGCTGTTTTTT. Its protein is CASSSLVGTTNTGELFF.

The chain couples TRBV20-1 to TRBJ1-5; 8 bases align to TRBD1. Looked up from germline, CDR1 is DFQATT and CDR2 is SNEGSKA (reference sequence). The ends lost 0 bases at V and 7 bases at J; junction bases unmatched: 14. The CDR3 is made up of 17 amino acids. CDR3: CSARDGGRTGSGQPQHF. CDR3 sequence (DNA): TGCAGTGCTAGAGATGGCGGCAGGACAGGGTCGGGCCAGCCCCAGCATTTT.

The V gene is TRBV20-1, the J gene TRBJ2-1; 8 nucleotides align to TRBD2. Germline CDR1 and CDR2: DFQATT and SNEGSKA (reference sequence). J was trimmed by 2 bases and V by 6 bases; bases with no gene match: 6. There are 14 residues in the CDR3. The CDR3 loop reads CSAPGTRTYNEQFF. As DNA, the CDR3 is TGCAGTGCCCCCGGGACTAGGACCTACAATGAGCAGTTCTTC.

This clonotype was seen a few times. V is TRBV5-1 and J is TRBJ2-5, with D possibly matching TRBD1 (6 bases). The CDR3 sequence is 14 residues long. V was clipped by 0 bases and J by 5 bases, with 11 bases between them. Germline V gene data show CDR1 as SGHRS and CDR2 as YFSETQ. The CDR3 here is CASSLVGAKETQYF. The CDR3, as DNA: TGCGCCAGCAGCTTGGTGGGGGCGAAGGAGACCCAGTACTTC.

V usage is TRBV3-1 and J usage is TRBJ1-1; unclear D gene. The germline V gene encodes CDR1 LGHDT and CDR2 YNNKEL (reference sequence). The CDR3 is 13 amino acids. Deletions cut 3 bases from V and 5 bases from J, with 10 bases between. The CDR3 nucleotides are TGTGCCAGCAGCCACGGACTGGGTACTGAAGCTTTCTTT. Amino acids: CASSHGLGTEAFF. The whole variable domain, filled in from reference TRBV3-1 and TRBJ1-1, reads DTAVSQTPKYLVTQMGNDKSIKCEQNLGHDTMYWYKQDSKKFLKIMFSYNNKELIINETVPNRFSPKSPDKAHLNLHINSLELGDSAVYFCASSHGLGTEAFFGQGTRLTVV.

This clonotype was seen a few times. The chain carries TRBV7-9 and TRBJ2-3; the match to TRBD1 covers 9 bases. The CDR3 totals 14 residues. With 8 bases clipped from V and 2 bases from J, the junction kept 5 bases outside the gene matches. The germline V gene encodes CDR1 SEHNR and CDR2 FQNEAQ (reference sequence). The CDR3 nucleotides read TGTGCCAGCGAGGGGACAGGGACCACAGATACGCAGTATTTT. Translating it yields CASEGTGTTDTQYF.

The chain uses TRBV20-1 and TRBJ2-4, with unresolved D. The DNA matches TRBJ2-5 better at its end, which makes the J call doubtful. This CDR3 comprises 15 residues. Per germline, CDR1 DFQATT and CDR2 SNEGSKA (reference sequence). The CDR3 nucleotides are TGCAGTGCTAGTCCCGACTGGACGACCCAAGAGACCCAGTACTTC. It specifies CSASPDWTTQETQYF.

This clonotype was found a few times. The V and J genes are TRBV6-1 and TRBJ1-6; D gene uncertain. Germline V gene sequence: CDR1 MNHNS, CDR2 SASEGT. The CDR3 is 11 residues long. The V and J ends lost 7 bases and 6 bases respectively, with 4 bases between them. CDR3 bases: TGTGCCAGCAACCGTAATTCACCCCTCCACTTT. Its translation: CASNRNSPLHF.